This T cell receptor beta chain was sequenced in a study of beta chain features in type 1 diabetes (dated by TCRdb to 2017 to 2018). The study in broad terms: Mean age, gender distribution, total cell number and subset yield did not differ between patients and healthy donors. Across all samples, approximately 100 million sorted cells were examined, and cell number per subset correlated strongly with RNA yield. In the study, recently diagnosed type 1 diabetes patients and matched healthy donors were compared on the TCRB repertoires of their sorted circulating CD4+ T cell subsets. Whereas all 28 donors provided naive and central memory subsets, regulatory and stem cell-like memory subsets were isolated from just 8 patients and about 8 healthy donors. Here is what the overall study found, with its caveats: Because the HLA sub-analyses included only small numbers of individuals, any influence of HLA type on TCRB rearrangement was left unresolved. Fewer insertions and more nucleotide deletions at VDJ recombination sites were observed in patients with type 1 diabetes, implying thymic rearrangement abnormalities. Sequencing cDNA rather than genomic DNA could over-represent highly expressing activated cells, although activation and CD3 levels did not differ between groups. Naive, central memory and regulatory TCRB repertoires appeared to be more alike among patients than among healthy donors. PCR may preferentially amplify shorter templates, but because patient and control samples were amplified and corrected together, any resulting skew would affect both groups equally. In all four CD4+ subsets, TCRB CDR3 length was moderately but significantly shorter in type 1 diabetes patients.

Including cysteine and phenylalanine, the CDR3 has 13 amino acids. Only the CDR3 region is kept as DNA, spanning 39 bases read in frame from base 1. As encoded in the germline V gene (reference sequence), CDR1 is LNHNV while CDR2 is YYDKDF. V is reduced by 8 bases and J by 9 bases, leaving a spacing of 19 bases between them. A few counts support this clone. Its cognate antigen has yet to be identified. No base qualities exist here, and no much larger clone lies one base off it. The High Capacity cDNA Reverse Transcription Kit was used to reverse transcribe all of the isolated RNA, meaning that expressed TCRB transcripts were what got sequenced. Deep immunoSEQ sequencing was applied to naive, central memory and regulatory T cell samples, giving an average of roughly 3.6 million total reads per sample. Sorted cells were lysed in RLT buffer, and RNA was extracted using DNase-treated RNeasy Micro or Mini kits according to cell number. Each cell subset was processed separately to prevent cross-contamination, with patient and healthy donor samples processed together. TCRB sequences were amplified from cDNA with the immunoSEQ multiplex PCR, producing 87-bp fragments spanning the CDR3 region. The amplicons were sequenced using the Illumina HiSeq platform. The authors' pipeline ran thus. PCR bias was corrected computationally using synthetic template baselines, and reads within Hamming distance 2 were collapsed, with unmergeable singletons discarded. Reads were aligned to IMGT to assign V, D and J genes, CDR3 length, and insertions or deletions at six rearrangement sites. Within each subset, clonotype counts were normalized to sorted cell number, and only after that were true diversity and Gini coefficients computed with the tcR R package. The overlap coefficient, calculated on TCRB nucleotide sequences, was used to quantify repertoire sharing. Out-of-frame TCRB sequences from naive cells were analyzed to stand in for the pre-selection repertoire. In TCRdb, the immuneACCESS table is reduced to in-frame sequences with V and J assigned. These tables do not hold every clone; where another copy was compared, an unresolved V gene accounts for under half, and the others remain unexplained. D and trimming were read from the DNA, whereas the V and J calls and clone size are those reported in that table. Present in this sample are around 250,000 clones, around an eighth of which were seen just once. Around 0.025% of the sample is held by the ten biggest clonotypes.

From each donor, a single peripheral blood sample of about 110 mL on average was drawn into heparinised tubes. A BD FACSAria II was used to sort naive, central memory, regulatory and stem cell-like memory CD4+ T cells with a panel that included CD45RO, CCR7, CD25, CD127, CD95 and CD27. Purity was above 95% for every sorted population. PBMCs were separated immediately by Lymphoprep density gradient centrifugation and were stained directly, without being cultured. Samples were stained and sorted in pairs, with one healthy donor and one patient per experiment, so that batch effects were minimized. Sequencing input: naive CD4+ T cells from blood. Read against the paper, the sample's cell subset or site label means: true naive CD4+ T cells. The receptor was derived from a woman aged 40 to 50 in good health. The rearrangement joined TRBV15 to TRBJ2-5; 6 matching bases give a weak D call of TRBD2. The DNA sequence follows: TGTGCCACCGGGGGGTGGGGGTCGTCGGCCCAGTACTTC. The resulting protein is CATGGWGSSAQYF.